Listed here are 29 T cell receptor beta chains from one sample, sequenced in a study of cytotoxic CD8 clonotypes in ibrutinib-treated CLL. The repertoire was sequenced with immunoSEQ multiplex PCR; TCRdb's copy has only in-frame clones and lacks some. Found here are hundreds of thousands of clones, approximately 70% of them singletons; the top ten hold 5.9%. The sample consisted of PBMCs, taken after 12 months of ibrutinib treatment. The source of these receptors is a human donor with chronic lymphocytic leukemia.

This clone was observed a few times. This chain connects TRBV30 to TRBJ1-1; D is unclear. The V gene's germline CDR1 is GTSNPN and CDR2 SVGIG (reference sequence). CDR3 length equals 13 residues. V was pared by 2 bases and J by 3 bases, with 10 bases between. CDR3 nucleotide sequence: TGTGCCTGGAGTTATCAGAGGGACACTGAAGCTTTCTTT. Protein: CAWSYQRDTEAFF.

This clone showed up just once. The V gene is TRBV11-2, the J gene TRBJ2-4, with 8 bases identical to TRBD1. The CDR3 sequence is 14 residues long. CDR1 is SGHAT and CDR2 is FQNNGV in the germline V gene. The V segment lost 4 bases and the J segment 10 bases; nucleotides outside the gene matches: 9. The CDR3: CASSYGQGRRIQYF. CDR3 nucleotide sequence: TGTGCCAGCAGCTACGGACAGGGTAGACGAATTCAGTACTTC.

The rearrangement uses TRBV7-8 and TRBJ2-7, with 8 bases that match TRBD2. Germline values: CDR1 SGHVS, CDR2 FQNEAQ. The CDR3 totals 19 residues. V trimming: 2 bases; J trimming: 0 bases; junction bases outside the gene matches: 15. The CDR3 is CASSLTSTRSRGGSYEQYF. CDR3 coding DNA: TGTGCCAGCAGCTTAACATCTACGCGTAGTCGGGGGGGCTCCTACGAGCAGTACTTC.

V and J are TRBV5-1 and TRBJ2-7; TRBD1 aligns across 7 bases. CDR1 and CDR2 from the germline V gene are SGHRS and YFSETQ. Trimming at V came to 3 bases and at J to 5 bases, leaving 8 bases not matched to a gene. The length of the CDR3 is 14 residues. The CDR3 loop reads CASSYQGQNHEQYF. CDR3 bases: TGCGCCAGCAGCTACCAGGGACAGAACCACGAGCAGTACTTC.

The rearrangement uses TRBV21-1 and TRBJ1-5; the table's D call of TRBD1 was not tested on the DNA. TRBV21-1 is designated a pseudogene. The CDR3 contains 15 residues. The CDR3 reads CASSKDTYSNQPQHF. The CDR3 coding sequence is TGTGCCAGCAGCAAAGACACATATAGCAATCAGCCCCAGCATTTT.

A remark on this clone: Other DNA sequences within the sample encode an identical CDR3. The chain combines TRBV30 with TRBJ2-3; the D is unclear. The CDR3 totals 11 residues. V lost 3 bases and J lost 2, with 3 bases in between. The germline V gene encodes CDR1 GTSNPN and CDR2 SVGIG (reference sequence). DNA of the CDR3: TGTGCCTGGAGCTCCACAGATACGCAGTATTTT. Translated, it gives CAWSSTDTQYF.

The gene calls are TRBV14 and TRBJ1-6; no reliable D call. Trimming removed 4 bases at V and 4 bases at J, with 11 bases between. Germline CDR1 reads SGHDN; CDR2 reads FVKESK. This CDR3 is 15 amino acids long. CDR3 sequence: CASSPPGSYNSPLHF. The CDR3 bases are TGTGCCAGCAGCCCCCCGGGGTCATATAATTCACCCCTCCACTTT.

This rearrangement joins TRBV4-1 to TRBJ1-2, with D possibly being TRBD1 (6 bases). V gave up 4 bases and J gave up 4 bases, with 13 bases separating them. The CDR3 runs to 14 residues. Germline assignment: CDR1 MGHRA and CDR2 YSYEKL. CDR3 in DNA: TGCGCCAGCAGCCCTACAGGGTTATTCTATGGCTACACCTTC. It encodes CASSPTGLFYGYTF.

This rearrangement joins TRBV9 to TRBJ2-7, with TRBD1 identical over 8 bases. Unmatched junction bases numbered 8, after V lost 10 bases and J lost 2 bases. Germline-derived CDR1 and CDR2 are SGDLS and YYNGEE. This CDR3 spans 13 amino acids. For the CDR3, the DNA is TGTGCCGGTGGGACAGGTCACACCTACGAGCAGTACTTC. Its protein is CAGGTGHTYEQYF.

The gene calls are TRBV4-3 and TRBJ2-5; 7 nucleotides line up with TRBD2. V lost 3 bases to trimming and J lost 1 base; unmatched junction nucleotides: 5. The CDR3 is 15 amino acids. The germline gives CDR1 LGHNA, CDR2 YSLEER. CDR3 in DNA: TGCGCCAGCAGCCAGGCCGGGACTACCCAAGAGACCCAGTACTTC. Its translation: CASSQAGTTQETQYF.

This clone was observed a few times. The chain is built from TRBV6-6 and TRBJ1-2, with TRBD1 matching over 9 bases. Trimming took 8 bases from V and 7 from J; bases not matched to a gene: 8. The CDR3 runs to 13 residues. Germline CDR1 and CDR2: MNHNY and SVGAGI (reference sequence). The CDR3 spells CASLSGTGFGYTF. The CDR3 DNA follows: TGTGCCAGCCTGTCCGGGACAGGGTTTGGCTACACCTTC.

V and J are TRBV30 and TRBJ1-1; no clear D. This CDR3 is 13 amino acids long. Germline values: CDR1 GTSNPN, CDR2 SVGIG (reference sequence). V was pared by 4 bases and J by 0 bases, with 9 bases between. CDR3 in amino acids: CAWKEQLNTEAFF. The CDR3 coding sequence is TGTGCCTGGAAAGAGCAATTGAACACTGAAGCTTTCTTT. Variable domain in full (rest from reference TRBV30 and TRBJ1-1): SQTIHQWPATLVQPVGSPLSLECTVEGTSNPNLYWYRQAAGRGLQLLFYSVGIGQISSEVPQNLSASRPQDRQFILSSKKLLLSDSGFYLCAWKEQLNTEAFFGQGTRLTVV.

The chain joins TRBV6-5 to TRBJ2-7, with 10 bases aligning to TRBD2. The CDR3 has 15 residues. The trim removed 4 bases at V and 4 bases at J, leaving 7 bases unmatched. The V gene's germline CDR1 is MNHEY and CDR2 SVGAGI. CDR3 in amino acids: CASSWGAGGPYEQYF. The CDR3 DNA follows: TGTGCCAGCAGTTGGGGAGCGGGAGGGCCGTACGAGCAGTACTTC.

This clone has just a few counts. V gene TRBV2 combines with J gene TRBJ1-2; D might be TRBD1 (5 bases). This CDR3 has 12 amino acids. The germline V gene has CDR1 SNHLY and CDR2 FYNNEI. V was cut by 8 bases and J by 6 bases, with 13 bases left in between. CDR3 residues: CASDVGGNGYTF. As DNA, the CDR3 is TGTGCCAGCGATGTGGGGGGGAATGGCTACACCTTC.

This clone was seen only once. CDR3 amino acids: CASSSPGLGARDEQFF. In DNA, the CDR3 is TGTGCCAGCAGTTCCCCGGGACTAGGTGCCCGGGATGAGCAGTTCTTC. The rearrangement joins TRBV28 to TRBJ2-1; TRBD2 matches 8 bases. This CDR3 is 16 amino acids long. Germline CDR1 is MDHEN and CDR2 is SYDVKM. Trimming took 4 bases from V and 8 from J; bases not matched to a gene: 13.

CDR3 protein: CAILAGETQYF. CDR3 sequence (DNA): TGTGCTATCCTAGCGGGAGAAACCCAGTACTTC. The J gene is TRBJ2-5, the V gene TRBV7-7, with 10 bases lining up with TRBD2. The germline V gene has CDR1 SSHAT and CDR2 FNYEAQ (reference sequence). The CDR3 consists of 11 residues.

The count of this clone is one. The genes are TRBV7-2 and TRBJ1-1, with 8 bases lining up with TRBD1. The germline CDR1 and CDR2 sequences are SGHTA and FQGNSA. The CDR3 consists of 16 residues. V gave up 5 bases and J gave up 6 bases; unmatched junction bases: 14. CDR3 sequence reads: CASSAFRGRRWSEAFF. For the CDR3, the DNA is TGTGCCAGCAGCGCATTCAGGGGGCGAAGGTGGTCTGAAGCTTTCTTT.

This clone has a handful of counts. The chain uses TRBV9 and TRBJ2-7; D possibly corresponds to TRBD1 (5 bases). This CDR3 region has 13 residues. Germline loops: CDR1 SGDLS, CDR2 YYNGEE. Trimming took off 0 bases at V and 6 bases at J, with 10 bases between the two ends. CDR3 protein: CASSVGQSGEQYF. The CDR3 coding sequence is TGTGCCAGCAGCGTAGGACAGTCAGGCGAGCAGTACTTC.

The rearrangement joins TRBV27 to TRBJ2-1; D not certain. The CDR3 totals 13 residues. CDR1 and CDR2 (germline): MNHEY, SMNVEV (reference sequence). V was pared by 5 bases and J by 6 bases, with 11 bases between. Here the CDR3 DNA reads TGTGCCAGCAGTCCATACGATGCCAATGAGCAGTTCTTC. As protein: CASSPYDANEQFF.

The V call is TRBV7-6, the J call TRBJ1-2, with 7 positions matching TRBD1. The V segment lost 4 bases and the J segment 3 bases; nucleotides outside the gene matches: 8. CDR3 size: 15 residues. The V gene's germline CDR1 is SGHVS and CDR2 FNYEAQ. The CDR3 nucleotides read TGTGCCAGCAGCTCAAGACAGGGACGGGACTATGGCTACACCTTC. Encoded protein: CASSSRQGRDYGYTF.

The sample holds a few counts of this clone. The chain couples TRBV10-3 to TRBJ1-5; TRBD1 agrees at 7 bases. In germline, CDR1 is ENHRY, CDR2 SYGVKD. With 5 bases clipped from V and 6 bases from J, the junction kept 7 bases outside the gene matches. The CDR3 loop spans 14 amino acids. The DNA of the CDR3 is TGTGCCATCAGTCGACAGGGACTCGGTCAGCCCCAGCATTTT. The encoded protein is CAISRQGLGQPQHF.

This clone was observed a handful of times. The chain combines TRBV29-1 with TRBJ1-2; D is perhaps TRBD1 (6 bases). Germline V lookup: CDR1 SQVTM, CDR2 ANQGSEA. The length of the CDR3 is 11 residues. V dropped 6 bases and J dropped 6 bases, with 11 bases sitting between them. Written as DNA, the CDR3 is TGCAGCGTAGGCAGGGGAAATGGCTACACCTTC. Its protein product is CSVGRGNGYTF.

The V gene is TRBV5-1, the J gene TRBJ2-7, with 8 bases aligning to TRBD2. The J segment lost 6 bases and the V segment lost 0 bases, leaving 14 bases of the junction unmatched. The CDR3 runs 17 residues. Germline V gene lookup returns CDR1 SGHRS and CDR2 YFSETQ. The DNA of the CDR3 is TGCGCCAGCAGCTTGGGGCAGGGACTAGGTCGGGTGTTCGAGCAGTACTTC. Protein sequence: CASSLGQGLGRVFEQYF.

The chain is built from TRBV18 and TRBJ1-1; D may be TRBD1 (6 bases). Trimming pared 1 base from V and 3 bases from J, leaving 9 bases between. This CDR3 region has 14 residues. Germline V lookup: CDR1 KGHSH, CDR2 LQKENI. For the CDR3, the DNA is TGTGCCAGCTCACCACGACAGGTAGACACTGAAGCTTTCTTT. Translating it yields CASSPRQVDTEAFF.

Points on this clone: One end of the junction varies from germline; a read error may be responsible. The chain is built from TRBV6-5 and TRBJ1-2; D remains unclear. Germline V gives CDR1 MNHEY, CDR2 SVGAGI. CDR3 length equals 13 residues. Written as DNA, the CDR3 is TGTGCCACCAGTACACCTATGACACTTTTATACACCTTC. Residues: CATSTPMTLLYTF.

The DNA for the CDR3 is TGTGCCAGCAAGAAGGAGTGGTCCGGAGAATACAATGAGCAGTTCTTC. Encoded protein: CASKKEWSGEYNEQFF. The chain combines TRBV6-4 with TRBJ2-1; D unclear. V was pared by 7 bases and J by 4 bases, with 20 bases between. This CDR3 is 16 amino acids long. The germline gives CDR1 MRHNA, CDR2 SNTAGT.

The chain employs TRBV27 and TRBJ2-3, with a weak D call TRBD1 (6 bases). The CDR3 runs 17 residues. Germline V gene sequence: CDR1 MNHEY, CDR2 SMNVEV (reference sequence). V was shortened by 5 bases and J by 2 bases, with 20 bases between the two germline ends. The CDR3 DNA sequence: TGTGCCAGCAGTGACCCGTATGCTTGGGGGCTCACAGATACGCAGTATTTT. Protein product: CASSDPYAWGLTDTQYF.

The V and J genes are TRBV9 and TRBJ2-2; 10 bases align to TRBD2. The germline gives CDR1 SGDLS, CDR2 YYNGEE. This CDR3 spans 19 amino acids. V gave up 4 bases and J gave up 7 bases; unmatched junction bases: 19. DNA of the CDR3: TGTGCCAGCAGCTCCGAGCGGGAGGGCCGGTCCCGGTTGGTCGGGGAGCTGTTTTTT. Protein product: CASSSEREGRSRLVGELFF.

This clone was observed a single time. The chain combines TRBV27 with TRBJ1-3; tentative D call: TRBD1 (5 bases). The CDR3 loop spans 14 amino acids. Germline V gene lookup returns CDR1 MNHEY and CDR2 SMNVEV (reference sequence). V lost 2 bases and J lost 0, with 5 bases in between. The CDR3: CASSLRGSGNTIYF. The CDR3 region has the DNA TGTGCCAGCAGTTTAAGGGGCTCTGGAAACACCATATATTTT.